This T cell receptor (beta chain) was sequenced in a study of Graves' ophthalmopathy and Graves' hyperthyroidism. Background on the study: Before any treatment was given, at initial diagnosis, peripheral blood was collected.

In its sample, this clonotype was seen many times. From RNA, the CDR3 regions of TCR beta chains were amplified and sequenced. Second-round multiplex PCR came after first-round RT-PCR with HTBI primers. TCRdb called the multiplex PCR reads again in MiXCR, with one record for every CDR3 protein. In the table there are about 370,000 distinct CDR3 sequences, roughly 18% of which are singletons. V was pared by 5 bases and J by 5 bases, with 10 bases between. The CDR3 totals 13 residues. From germline, CDR1 is MNHEY and CDR2 SVGAGI. This chain links TRBV6-5 with TRBJ1-5; D gene ambiguous. Sequenced material: peripheral blood. The sequence was obtained from a woman between 18 and 30 years old with Graves' ophthalmopathy. CDR3: CASSPRSDQPQHF. Here the CDR3 DNA reads TGTGCCAGCAGTCCCCGAAGTGATCAGCCCCAGCATTTT.